The T cell receptor (beta chain) described here comes from a study of T cell changes during pregnancy in multiple sclerosis. The V and J ends lost 3 bases and 4 bases, in that order; junction bases with no gene match: 13. The CDR3 consists of 18 residues. Per the germline V gene, CDR1 is LGHNA and CDR2 is YSLEER. The table came from immunoSEQ multiplex PCR; TCRdb's copy has only in-frame clones and leaves some out. The data contain tens of thousands of clones, roughly 87% of them seen just once; the ten biggest clones take up 1.5% to 2%. This sequence joins TRBV4-3 and TRBJ2-2; 8 nucleotides line up with TRBD2. The source of this sequence is a female donor with multiple sclerosis, enrolled in a pregnancy study. The specimen was peripheral blood, collected in the first trimester of pregnancy. CDR3 nucleotides: TGCGCCAGCAGCCACGGGACTAGTGATCGGGAACTCACCGGGGAGCTGTTTTTT. It translates to CASSHGTSDRELTGELFF.